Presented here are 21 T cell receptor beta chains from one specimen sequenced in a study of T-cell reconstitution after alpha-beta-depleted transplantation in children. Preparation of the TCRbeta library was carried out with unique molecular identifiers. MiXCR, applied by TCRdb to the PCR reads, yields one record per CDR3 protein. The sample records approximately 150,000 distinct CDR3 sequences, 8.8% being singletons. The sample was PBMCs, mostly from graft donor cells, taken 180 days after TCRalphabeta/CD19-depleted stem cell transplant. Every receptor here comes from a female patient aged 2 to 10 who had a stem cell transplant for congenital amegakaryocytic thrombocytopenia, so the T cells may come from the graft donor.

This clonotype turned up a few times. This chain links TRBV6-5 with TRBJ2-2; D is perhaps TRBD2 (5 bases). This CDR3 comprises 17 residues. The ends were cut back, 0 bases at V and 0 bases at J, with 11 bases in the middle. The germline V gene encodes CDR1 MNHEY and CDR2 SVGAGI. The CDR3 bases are TGTGCCAGCAGTTACTCTATGGTGCGGGCGAACACCGGGGAGCTGTTTTTT. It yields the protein CASSYSMVRANTGELFF.

CDR3 loop: CASSPVAGPYEQFF. The CDR3, as DNA: TGTGCCAGCAGCCCCGTAGCGGGGCCGTATGAGCAGTTCTTC. The genes are TRBV7-2 and TRBJ2-1; 8 bases are shared with TRBD2. Germline trimming cut 5 bases from V and 8 bases from J; bases unmatched to any gene: 8. Germline-derived CDR1 and CDR2 are SGHTA and FQGNSA. This CDR3 comprises 14 residues. The full variable domain, in which reference TRBV7-2 and TRBJ2-1 provide the parts outside the CDR3, is GAGVSQSPSNKVTEKGKDVELRCDPISGHTALYWYRQSLGQGLEFLIYFQGNSAPDKSGLPSDRFSAERTGGSVSTLTIQRTQQEDSAVYLCASSPVAGPYEQFFGPGTRLTVL.

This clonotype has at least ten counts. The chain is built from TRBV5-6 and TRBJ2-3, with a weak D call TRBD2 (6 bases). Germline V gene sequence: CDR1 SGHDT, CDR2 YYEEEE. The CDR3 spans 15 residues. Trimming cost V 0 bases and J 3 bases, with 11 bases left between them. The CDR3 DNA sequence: TGTGCCAGCAGCTTGGGGGCAGGGAGGACAGATACGCAGTATTTT. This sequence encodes CASSLGAGRTDTQYF.

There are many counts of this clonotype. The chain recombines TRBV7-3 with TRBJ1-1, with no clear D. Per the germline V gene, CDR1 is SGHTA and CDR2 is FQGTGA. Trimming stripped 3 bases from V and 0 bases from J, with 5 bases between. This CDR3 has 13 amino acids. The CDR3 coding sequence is TGTGCCAGCAGCTTCAATATGAACACTGAAGCTTTCTTT. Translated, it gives CASSFNMNTEAFF.

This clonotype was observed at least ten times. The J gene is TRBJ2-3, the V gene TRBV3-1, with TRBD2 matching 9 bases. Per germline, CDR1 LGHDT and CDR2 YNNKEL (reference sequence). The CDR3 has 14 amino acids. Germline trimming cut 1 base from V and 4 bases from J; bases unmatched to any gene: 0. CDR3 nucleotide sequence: TGTGCCAGCAGCCAAGGCGGGGGGGCAGATACGCAGTATTTT. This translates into CASSQGGGADTQYF.

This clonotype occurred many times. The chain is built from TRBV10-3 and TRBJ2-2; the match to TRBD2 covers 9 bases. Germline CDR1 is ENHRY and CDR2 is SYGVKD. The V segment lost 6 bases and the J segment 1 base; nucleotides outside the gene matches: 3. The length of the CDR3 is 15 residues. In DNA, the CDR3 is TGTGCCATCAGCCGGACTAGCGTGAACACCGGGGAGCTGTTTTTT. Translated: CAISRTSVNTGELFF.

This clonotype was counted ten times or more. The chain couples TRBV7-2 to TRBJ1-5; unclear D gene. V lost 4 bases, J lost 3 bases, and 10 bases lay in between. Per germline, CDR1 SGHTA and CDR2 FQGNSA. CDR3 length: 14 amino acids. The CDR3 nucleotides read TGTGCCAGCAGCTATGGAGGTTCCAATCAGCCCCAGCATTTT. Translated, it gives CASSYGGSNQPQHF.

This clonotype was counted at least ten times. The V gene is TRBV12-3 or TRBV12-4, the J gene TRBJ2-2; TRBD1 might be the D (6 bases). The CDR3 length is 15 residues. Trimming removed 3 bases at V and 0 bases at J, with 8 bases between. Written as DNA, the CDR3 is TGTGCCAGCAGTTTGGGACAATCGAACACCGGGGAGCTGTTTTTT. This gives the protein CASSLGQSNTGELFF.

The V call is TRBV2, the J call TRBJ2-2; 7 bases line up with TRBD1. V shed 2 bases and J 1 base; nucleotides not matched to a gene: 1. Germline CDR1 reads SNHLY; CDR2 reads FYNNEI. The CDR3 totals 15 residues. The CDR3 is CASSERTGNTGELFF. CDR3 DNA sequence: TGTGCCAGCAGTGAAAGGACAGGGAACACCGGGGAGCTGTTTTTT. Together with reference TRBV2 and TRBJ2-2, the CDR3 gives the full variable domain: EPEVTQTPSHQVTQMGQEVILRCVPISNHLYFYWYRQILGQKVEFLVSFYNNEISEKSEIFDDQFSVERPDGSNFTLKIRSTKLEDSAMYFCASSERTGNTGELFFGEGSRLTVL.

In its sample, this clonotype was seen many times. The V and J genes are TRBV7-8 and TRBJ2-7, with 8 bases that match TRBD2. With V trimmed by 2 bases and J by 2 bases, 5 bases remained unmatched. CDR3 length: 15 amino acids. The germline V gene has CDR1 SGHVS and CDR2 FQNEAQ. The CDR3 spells CASSLPAGAPYEQYF. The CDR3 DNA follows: TGTGCCAGCAGCTTACCAGCGGGGGCTCCCTACGAGCAGTACTTC.

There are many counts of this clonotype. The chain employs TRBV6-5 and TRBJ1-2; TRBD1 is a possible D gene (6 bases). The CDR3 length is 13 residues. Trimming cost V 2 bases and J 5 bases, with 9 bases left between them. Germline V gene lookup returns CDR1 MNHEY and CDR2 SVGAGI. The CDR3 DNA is TGTGCCAGCAGTTACCCAACAGGGTATGGCTACACCTTC. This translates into CASSYPTGYGYTF.

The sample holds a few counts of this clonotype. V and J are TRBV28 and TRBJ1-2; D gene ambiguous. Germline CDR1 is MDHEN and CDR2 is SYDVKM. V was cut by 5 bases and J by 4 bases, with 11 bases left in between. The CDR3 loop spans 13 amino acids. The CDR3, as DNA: TGTGCCAGCAGTGGCCGCGTATTCTATGGCTACACCTTC. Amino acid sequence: CASSGRVFYGYTF.

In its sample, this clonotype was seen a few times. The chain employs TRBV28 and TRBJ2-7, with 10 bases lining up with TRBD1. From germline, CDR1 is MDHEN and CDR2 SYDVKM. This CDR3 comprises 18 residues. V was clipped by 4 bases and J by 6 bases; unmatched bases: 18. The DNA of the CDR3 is TGTGCCAGCAGTTCCTATACCTATCGGGACAGGGGATTTAGCGAGCAGTACTTC. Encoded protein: CASSSYTYRDRGFSEQYF. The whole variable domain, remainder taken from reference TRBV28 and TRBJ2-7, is DVKVTQSSRYLVKRTGEKVFLECVQDMDHENMFWYRQDPGLGLRLIYFSYDVKMKEKGDIPEGYSVSREKKERFSLILESASTNQTSMYLCASSSYTYRDRGFSEQYFGPGTRLTVT.

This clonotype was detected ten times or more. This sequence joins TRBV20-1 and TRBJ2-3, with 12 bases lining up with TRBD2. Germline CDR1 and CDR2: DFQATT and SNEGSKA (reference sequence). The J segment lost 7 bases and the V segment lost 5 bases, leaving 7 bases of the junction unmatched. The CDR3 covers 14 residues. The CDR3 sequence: CSAHLAGGPNTQYF. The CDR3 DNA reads TGCAGTGCTCATCTAGCGGGGGGGCCGAATACGCAGTATTTT.

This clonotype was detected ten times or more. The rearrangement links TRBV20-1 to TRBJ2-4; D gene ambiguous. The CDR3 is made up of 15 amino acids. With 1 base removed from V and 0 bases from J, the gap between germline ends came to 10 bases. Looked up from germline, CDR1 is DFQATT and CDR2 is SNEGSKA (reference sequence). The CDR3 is CSARVEILAKNIQYF. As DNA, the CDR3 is TGCAGTGCTAGAGTAGAGATCCTAGCCAAAAACATTCAGTACTTC.

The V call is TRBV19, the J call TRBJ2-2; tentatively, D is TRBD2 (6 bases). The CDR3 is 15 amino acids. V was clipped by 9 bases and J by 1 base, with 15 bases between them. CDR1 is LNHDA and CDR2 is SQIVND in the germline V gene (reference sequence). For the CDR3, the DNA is TGTGCCAGCGATGGGAGGAGGGGGAACACCGGGGAGCTGTTTTTT. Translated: CASDGRRGNTGELFF.

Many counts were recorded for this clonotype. The CDR3: CASSPGGGPGNQPQHF. The CDR3 DNA reads as TGTGCCAGCAGTCCCGGAGGGGGGCCGGGGAATCAGCCCCAGCATTTT. The rearrangement joins TRBV28 to TRBJ1-5; a possible D gene is TRBD1 (6 bases). This CDR3 has 16 amino acids. Per the germline V gene, CDR1 is MDHEN and CDR2 is SYDVKM. V was trimmed by 5 bases and J by 4 bases, leaving 18 bases between them.

CDR3 amino acids: CASSYRGGVYNEQFF. CDR3 sequence (DNA): TGTGCCAGCAGCTACCGGGGTGGGGTTTACAATGAGCAGTTCTTC. This sequence joins TRBV7-6 and TRBJ2-1; a weak D match, TRBD2 (5 bases). Germline values: CDR1 SGHVS, CDR2 FNYEAQ. Trimming stripped 4 bases from V and 4 bases from J, with 14 bases between. The CDR3 runs to 15 residues. Full variable domain (rest looked up from reference TRBV7-6 and TRBJ2-1): GAGVSQSPRYKVTKRGQDVALRCDPISGHVSLYWYRQALGQGPEFLTYFNYEAQQDKSGLPNDRFSAERPEGSISTLTIQRTEQRDSAMYRCASSYRGGVYNEQFFGPGTRLTVL.

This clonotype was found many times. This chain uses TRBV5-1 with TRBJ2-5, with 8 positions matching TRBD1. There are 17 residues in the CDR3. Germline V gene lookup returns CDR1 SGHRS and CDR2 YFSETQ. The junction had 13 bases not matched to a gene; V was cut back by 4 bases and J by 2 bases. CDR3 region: CASSIGTGRTLQETQYF. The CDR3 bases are TGCGCCAGCAGCATCGGGACAGGACGCACTTTACAAGAGACCCAGTACTTC.

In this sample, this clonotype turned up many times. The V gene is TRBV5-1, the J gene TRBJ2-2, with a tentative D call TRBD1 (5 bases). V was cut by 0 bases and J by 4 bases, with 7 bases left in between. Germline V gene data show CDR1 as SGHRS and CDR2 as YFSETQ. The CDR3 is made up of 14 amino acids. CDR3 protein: CASSLETATGELFF. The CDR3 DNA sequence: TGCGCCAGCAGCTTGGAGACAGCCACCGGGGAGCTGTTTTTT.

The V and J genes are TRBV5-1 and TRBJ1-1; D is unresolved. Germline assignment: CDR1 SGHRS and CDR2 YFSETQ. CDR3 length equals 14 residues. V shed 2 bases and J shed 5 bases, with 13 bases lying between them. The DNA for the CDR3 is TGCGCCAGCAGCTTTTGGGGTGGGAGTACTGAAGCTTTCTTT. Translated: CASSFWGGSTEAFF.